This is a list of T cell receptor beta chains from one sample in a study of a mutant IDH1 vaccine in newly diagnosed glioma. TCRdb keeps only in-frame clones here, not all; method: immunoSEQ multiplex PCR. Among 50,000 to 60,000 clones listed, 80% were seen once. These receptors' antigens are unknown. The material was PBMCs, obtained from a glioma patient whose treatment included an IDH1 peptide vaccine. Every receptor here comes from a man in his forties with glioma. The CDR3 runs from the conserved cysteine through the conserved F or W. The order of the fields is D gene, J gene, V gene, CDR3 length, clone size, CDR3 DNA, CDR3 protein. D genes are given only for firm matches. A row's size may be missing; if present it is once, few, many or a size class.

>.|TRBJ1-6|TRBV19|13|once
TGTGCCAGTAGTCCAAACAGGGACGCACCCCTCCACTTT
CASSPNRDAPLHF
>TRBD1|TRBJ2-7|TRBV10-3|14|.
TGTGCCATCAGTGAGTCGGGACAGGGGTACGAGCAGTACTTC
CAISESGQGYEQYF
>TRBD1|TRBJ2-5|TRBV5-4|15|medium-sized
TGTGCCAGCAGCGGAAACAGGGGGCTCAAGGAGACCCAGTACTTC
CASSGNRGLKETQYF
>.|TRBJ2-1|TRBV5-1|16|.
TGCGCCAGCAGCCCCTCGGCGGGGTTCTCCTACAATGAGCAGTTCTTC
CASSPSAGFSYNEQFF
>.|TRBJ1-1|TRBV7-9|14|few
TGTGCCAGCAGCTTAGGATATATGAACACTGAAGCTTTCTTT
CASSLGYMNTEAFF
>.|TRBJ1-6|TRBV11-3|13|.
TGTGCCAGCAGCCTTCTACAAGGTTCACCCCTCCACTTT
CASSLLQGSPLHF
>TRBD1|TRBJ1-1|TRBV29-1|16|.
TGCAGCGTCCGAAAGGGACAGCAGGAAATGAACACTGAAGCTTTCTTT
CSVRKGQQEMNTEAFF
>.|TRBJ2-7|TRBV7-9|13|.
TGTGCCAGCAGCTTAGAGCGTGCGTACGAGCAGTACTTC
CASSLERAYEQYF
>.|TRBJ1-5|TRBV2|17|.
TGTGCCAGCAGTCGAAAGGGACCGCCAGGCAGCAATCAGCCCCAGCATTTT
CASSRKGPPGSNQPQHF
>.|TRBJ2-7|TRBV5-6|12|.
TGTGCCAGCAGCCTTGCTGCCTACGAGCAGTACTTC
CASSLAAYEQYF
>.|TRBJ1-5|TRBV28|14|.
TGTGCCAGCAGTCGGGGTGGGAGCAATCAGCCCCAGCATTTT
CASSRGGSNQPQHF
>.|TRBJ2-7|TRBV7-9|14|.
TGTGCCAGCAGCTTAGAAATCCAGGCCCACGAGCAGTACTTC
CASSLEIQAHEQYF
>.|TRBJ1-1|TRBV9|13|.
TGTGCCAGCAGTGCCCCGCGGGCAGCTGAAGCTTTCTTT
CASSAPRAAEAFF
>TRBD2|TRBJ2-3|TRBV6-1|16|.
TGTGCCAGCAGTGTAGACTTAGCGGGGGCCACAGATACGCAGTATTTT
CASSVDLAGATDTQYF
>TRBD1|TRBJ2-7|TRBV19|15|.
TGTGCCAGTAGTATAGATACAGGGGGCTACTACGAGCAGTACTTC
CASSIDTGGYYEQYF
>.|TRBJ2-6|TRBV29-1|14|.
TGCAGCGCCCGGGGGTCGGCTGGGGCCAACGTCCTGACTTTC
CSARGSAGANVLTF
>TRBD1|TRBJ2-5|TRBV2|14|.
TGTGCCAGCAGGCCCGGGACAGGGATAGAGACCCAGTACTTC
CASRPGTGIETQYF
>TRBD1|TRBJ1-3|TRBV6-1|16|once
TGTGCCAGCAGTGCCCGGACAGGGGCCTCTGGAAACACCATATATTTT
CASSARTGASGNTIYF
>.|TRBJ1-2|TRBV6-1|13|.
TGTGCCAGCAGGCCGACAGTCAACTATGGCTACACCTTC
CASRPTVNYGYTF
>.|TRBJ1-2|TRBV6-6|12|.
TGTGCCGGCACCGGGACTAACTATGGCTACACCTTC
CAGTGTNYGYTF
>.|TRBJ2-1|TRBV18|15|.
TGTGCCAGCTTCTCCGGGACAGCGGGTTACAATGAGCAGTTCTTC
CASFSGTAGYNEQFF
>.|TRBJ2-7|TRBV29-1|13|.
TGCAGCGTTGAGTCACAGGCACCTTACGAGCAGTACTTC
CSVESQAPYEQYF
>.|TRBJ2-2|TRBV2|13|.
TGTGCCAGCAGTCAGGGCCCCACCGGGGAGCTGTTTTTT
CASSQGPTGELFF
>.|TRBJ2-1|TRBV1|16|.
TGCACCAGCAGCCAAGTAGCGGGGAGCTCCTACAATGAGCAGTTCTTC
CTSSQVAGSSYNEQFF
>.|TRBJ1-6|TRBV6-5|15|.
TGTGCCAGCAGTTACGGTTTGGGAGATAATTCACCCCTCCACTTT
CASSYGLGDNSPLHF
>TRBD1|TRBJ1-1|TRBV27|15|.
TGTGCCAGCAGTTTCCGGGACAGGGGGTCGACTGAAGCTTTCTTT
CASSFRDRGSTEAFF
>.|TRBJ2-1|TRBV19|15|.
TGTGCCAGTAGTTCCCCCCAGCGGCTAGCGAAAGAACAGTTCTTC
CASSSPQRLAKEQFF
>.|TRBJ1-5|TRBV11-2|15|.
TGTGCCAGCAGCCCGAGGGGGGGATGGAATCAGCCCCAGCATTTT
CASSPRGGWNQPQHF
>.|TRBJ1-1|TRBV10-1|14|.
TGCGCCAGCAGTGAACGAAGGGATGGGTCTGAAGCTTTCTTT
CASSERRDGSEAFF